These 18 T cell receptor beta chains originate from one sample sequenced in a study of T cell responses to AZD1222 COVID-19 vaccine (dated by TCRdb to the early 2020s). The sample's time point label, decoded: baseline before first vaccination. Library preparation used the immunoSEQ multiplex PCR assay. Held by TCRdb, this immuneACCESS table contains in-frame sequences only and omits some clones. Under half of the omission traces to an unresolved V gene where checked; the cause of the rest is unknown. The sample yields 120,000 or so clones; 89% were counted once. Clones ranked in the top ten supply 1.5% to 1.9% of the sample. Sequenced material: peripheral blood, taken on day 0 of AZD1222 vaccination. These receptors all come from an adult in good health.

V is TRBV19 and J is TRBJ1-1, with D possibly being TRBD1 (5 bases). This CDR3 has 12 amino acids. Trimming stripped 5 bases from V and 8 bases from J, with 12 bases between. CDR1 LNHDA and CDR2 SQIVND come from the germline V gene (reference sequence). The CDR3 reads CASSQGAGEAFF. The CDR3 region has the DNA TGTGCCAGTAGTCAAGGGGCAGGGGAAGCTTTCTTT. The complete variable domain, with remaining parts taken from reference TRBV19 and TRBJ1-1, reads DGGITQSPKYLFRKEGQNVTLSCEQNLNHDAMYWYRQDPGQGLRLIYYSQIVNDFQKGDIAEGYSVSREKKESFPLTVTSAQKNPTAFYLCASSQGAGEAFFGQGTRLTVV.

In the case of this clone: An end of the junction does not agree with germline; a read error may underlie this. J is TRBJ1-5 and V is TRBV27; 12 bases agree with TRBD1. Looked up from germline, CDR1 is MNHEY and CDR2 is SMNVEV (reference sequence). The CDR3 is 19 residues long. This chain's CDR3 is CASRPGTGGALFRHQRQHF. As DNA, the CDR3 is TGTGCCAGCCGCCCCGGGACAGGGGGCGCGCTTTTCCGACATCAGCGCCAGCATTTT.

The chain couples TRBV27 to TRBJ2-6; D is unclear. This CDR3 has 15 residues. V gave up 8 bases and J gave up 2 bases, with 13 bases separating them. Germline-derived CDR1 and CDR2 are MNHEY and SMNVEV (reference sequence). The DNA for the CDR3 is TGTGCCAGCTCCTTGTTGGGCGCTGGGGCCAACGTCCTGACTTTC. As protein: CASSLLGAGANVLTF.

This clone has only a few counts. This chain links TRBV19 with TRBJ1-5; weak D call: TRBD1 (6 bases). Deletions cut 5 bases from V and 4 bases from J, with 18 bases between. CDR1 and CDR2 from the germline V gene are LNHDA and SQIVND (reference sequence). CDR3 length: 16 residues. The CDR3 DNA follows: TGTGCCAGTAGTCCCCCGGGGGCCAAGGGGAATCAGCCCCAGCATTTT. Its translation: CASSPPGAKGNQPQHF.

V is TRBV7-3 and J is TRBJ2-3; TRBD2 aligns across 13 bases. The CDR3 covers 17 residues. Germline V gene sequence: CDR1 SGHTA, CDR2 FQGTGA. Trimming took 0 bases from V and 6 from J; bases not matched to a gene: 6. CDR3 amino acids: CASSLTPGLAGDDTQYF. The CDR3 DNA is TGTGCCAGCAGCTTAACCCCAGGACTAGCGGGAGACGATACGCAGTATTTT.

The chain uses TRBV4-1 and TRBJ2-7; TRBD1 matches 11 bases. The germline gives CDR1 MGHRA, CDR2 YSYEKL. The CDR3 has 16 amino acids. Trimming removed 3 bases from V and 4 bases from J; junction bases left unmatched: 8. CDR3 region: CASSHPTGTGGYEQYF. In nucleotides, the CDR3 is TGCGCCAGCAGCCACCCTACCGGGACAGGGGGTTACGAGCAGTACTTC.

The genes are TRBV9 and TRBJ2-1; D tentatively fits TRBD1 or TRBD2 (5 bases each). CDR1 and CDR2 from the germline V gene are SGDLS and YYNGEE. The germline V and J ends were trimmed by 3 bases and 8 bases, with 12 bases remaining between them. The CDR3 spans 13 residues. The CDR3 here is CASSAGATHEQFF. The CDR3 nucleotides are TGTGCCAGCAGCGCCGGGGCTACCCATGAGCAGTTCTTC.

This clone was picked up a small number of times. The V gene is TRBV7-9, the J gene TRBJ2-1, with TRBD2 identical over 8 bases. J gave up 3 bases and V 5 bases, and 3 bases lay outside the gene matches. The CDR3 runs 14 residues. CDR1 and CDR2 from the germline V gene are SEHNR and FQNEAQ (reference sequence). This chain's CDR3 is CASSTLADYNEQFF. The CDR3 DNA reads TGTGCCAGCAGCACACTAGCGGACTACAATGAGCAGTTCTTC.

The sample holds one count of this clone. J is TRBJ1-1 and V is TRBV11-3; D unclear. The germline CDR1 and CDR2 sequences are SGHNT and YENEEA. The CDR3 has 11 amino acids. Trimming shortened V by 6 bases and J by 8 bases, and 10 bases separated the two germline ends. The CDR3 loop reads CASRSRGEAFF. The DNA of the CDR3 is TGTGCCAGCAGGTCGCGGGGAGAAGCTTTCTTT.

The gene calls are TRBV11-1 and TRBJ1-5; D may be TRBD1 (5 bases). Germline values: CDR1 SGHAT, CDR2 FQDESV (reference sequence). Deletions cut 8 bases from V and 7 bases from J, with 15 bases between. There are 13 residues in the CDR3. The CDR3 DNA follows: TGTGCCAGCGGTTGGGGCCTCGGGCAGCCCCAGCATTTT. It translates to CASGWGLGQPQHF.

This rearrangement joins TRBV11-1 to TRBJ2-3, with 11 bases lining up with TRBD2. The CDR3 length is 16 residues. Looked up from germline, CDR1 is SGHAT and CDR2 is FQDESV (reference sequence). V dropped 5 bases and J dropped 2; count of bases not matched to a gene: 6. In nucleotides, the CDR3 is TGTGCCAGCAGCCTGTTACTAGCGGGAGTCACAGATACGCAGTATTTT. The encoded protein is CASSLLLAGVTDTQYF.

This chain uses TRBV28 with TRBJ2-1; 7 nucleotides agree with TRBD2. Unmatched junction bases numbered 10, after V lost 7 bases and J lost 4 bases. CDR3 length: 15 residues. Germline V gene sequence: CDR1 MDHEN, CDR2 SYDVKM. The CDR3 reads CASTSGLAVYNEQFF. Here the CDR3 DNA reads TGTGCCAGCACCTCTGGGCTAGCGGTTTACAATGAGCAGTTCTTC.

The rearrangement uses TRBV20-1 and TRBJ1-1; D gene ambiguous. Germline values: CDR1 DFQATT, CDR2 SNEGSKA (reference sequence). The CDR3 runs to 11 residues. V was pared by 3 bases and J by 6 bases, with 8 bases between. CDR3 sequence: CSARTGSEAFF. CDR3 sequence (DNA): TGCAGTGCTAGGACGGGGTCTGAAGCTTTCTTT.

The CDR3 coding sequence is TGTGCCATTGCCGGGACTAGCACGACCCAGTACTTC. As protein: CAIAGTSTTQYF. The chain links TRBV10-3 to TRBJ2-5, with 9 bases aligning to TRBD2. Germline CDR1 is ENHRY and CDR2 is SYGVKD. V dropped 9 bases and J dropped 7; count of bases not matched to a gene: 6. The CDR3 has 12 residues.

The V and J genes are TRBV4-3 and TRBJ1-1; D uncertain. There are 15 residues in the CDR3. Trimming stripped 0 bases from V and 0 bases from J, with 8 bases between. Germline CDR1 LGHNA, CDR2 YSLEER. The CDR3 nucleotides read TGCGCCAGCAGCCAAGACGGGGAATTGAACACTGAAGCTTTCTTT. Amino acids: CASSQDGELNTEAFF.

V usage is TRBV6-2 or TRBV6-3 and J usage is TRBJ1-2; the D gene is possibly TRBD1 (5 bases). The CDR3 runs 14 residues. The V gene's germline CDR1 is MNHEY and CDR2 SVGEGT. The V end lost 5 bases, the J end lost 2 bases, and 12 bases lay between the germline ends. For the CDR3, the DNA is TGTGCCAGCAGTCCCCCGGGGCAAAACTATGGCTACACCTTC. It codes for CASSPPGQNYGYTF.

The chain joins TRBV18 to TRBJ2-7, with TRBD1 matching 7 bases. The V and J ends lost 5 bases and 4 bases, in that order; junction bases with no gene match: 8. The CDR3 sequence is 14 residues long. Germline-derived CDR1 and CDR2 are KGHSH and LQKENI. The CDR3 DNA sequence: TGTGCCAGCTCATTGACAGGGCAAGGTTACGAGCAGTACTTC. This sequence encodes CASSLTGQGYEQYF.

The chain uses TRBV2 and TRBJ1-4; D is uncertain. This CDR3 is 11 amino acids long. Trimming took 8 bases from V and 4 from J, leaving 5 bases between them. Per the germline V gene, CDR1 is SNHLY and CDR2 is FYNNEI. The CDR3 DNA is TGTGCCAGCGGCGGTAATGAAAAACTGTTTTTT. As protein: CASGGNEKLFF. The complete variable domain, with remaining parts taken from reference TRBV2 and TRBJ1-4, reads EPEVTQTPSHQVTQMGQEVILRCVPISNHLYFYWYRQILGQKVEFLVSFYNNEISEKSEIFDDQFSVERPDGSNFTLKIRSTKLEDSAMYFCASGGNEKLFFGSGTQLSVL.